This entry lists 3 T cell receptor beta chains sequenced from one sample in a study of technical replicates of blood from a handful of donors. Assay: immunoSEQ multiplex PCR; the TCRdb copy retains only in-frame clones and omits some. The sample has fewer than 85,000 clones; 85% to 95% are singletons. Sequenced sample: T cells isolated from PBMCs. These receptors originate from a human donor in good health.

The chain carries TRBV13 and TRBJ2-1, with D possibly matching TRBD2 (6 bases). The V end lost 3 bases, the J end lost 7 bases, and 19 bases lay between the germline ends. CDR3 length equals 16 residues. Germline V gives CDR1 PRHDT, CDR2 FYEKMQ (reference sequence). CDR3 coding DNA: TGTGCCAGCAGCTTCCCGGGGGACCGGGGGTCTAATGAGCAGTTCTTC. Translation gives CASSFPGDRGSNEQFF.

The V gene is TRBV27, the J gene TRBJ2-3, with TRBD2 matching 9 bases. The V gene's germline CDR1 is MNHEY and CDR2 SMNVEV (reference sequence). This CDR3 has 15 amino acids. Trimming removed 0 bases from V and 3 bases from J; junction bases left unmatched: 1. The CDR3 nucleotides read TGTGCCAGCAGTTTATCGCTAGCGGGAACAGATACGCAGTATTTT. Amino acid sequence: CASSLSLAGTDTQYF.

The rearrangement links TRBV4-2 to TRBJ1-1, with a tentative D call TRBD1 (5 bases). Trimming took off 5 bases at V and 2 bases at J, with 9 bases between the two ends. In germline, CDR1 is LGHNA, CDR2 YNFKEQ. The CDR3 is 13 amino acids. Here the CDR3 DNA reads TGTGCCAGCAGCGAGACAGATAACACTGAAGCTTTCTTT. Its translation: CASSETDNTEAFF.